The 26 T cell receptor beta chains given below trace back to one sample, sequenced in a study of blood T cells in healthy people across ages. For the second PCR, which ran for 7 to 11 cycles, a sample-barcoded 5' primer and a J-beta primer mix were used. Using its own MiXCR run on the 5' RACE reads, TCRdb lists one record per CDR3 protein. Here the sample spans roughly 410,000 distinct CDR3 sequences, approximately 47% being singletons. The sequenced sample was blood. Source of these receptors: a man aged 60 to 75 in good health.

This clonotype was detected once. The V and J genes are TRBV11-2 and TRBJ1-4; TRBD1 might be the D (6 bases). The germline gives CDR1 SGHAT, CDR2 FQNNGV. This CDR3 comprises 14 residues. Trimming took 5 bases from V and 7 from J, leaving 14 bases between them. CDR3 sequence: CASSQGQAPEKLFF. The CDR3 nucleotides read TGTGCCAGCAGCCAGGGACAAGCCCCTGAAAAACTGTTTTTT.

Written as DNA, the CDR3 is TGTGCCAGCAGCCAAAGTGCGAGCACAGATACGCAGTATTTT. Protein: CASSQSASTDTQYF. This sequence joins TRBV7-9 and TRBJ2-3; D unclear. V shed 5 bases and J shed 0 bases, with 9 bases lying between them. Germline lookup yields CDR1 SEHNR and CDR2 FQNEAQ (reference sequence). The CDR3 consists of 14 residues.

This clonotype has only one observation. The rearrangement joins TRBV2 to TRBJ2-4, with a weak D call TRBD2 (6 bases). The assigned J gene may be wrong: the sequence end matches TRBJ2-7 better. The CDR3 consists of 14 residues. The germline gives CDR1 SNHLY, CDR2 FYNNEI. CDR3: CASSEAAGPYEQYF. CDR3 bases: TGTGCCAGCAGTGAAGCTGCGGGACCCTACGAGCAGTACTTC.

This clonotype turned up a few times. The rearrangement links TRBV2 to TRBJ1-2, with D perhaps TRBD1 (5 bases). V gave up 0 bases and J gave up 7 bases, with 18 bases separating them. The germline V gene encodes CDR1 SNHLY and CDR2 FYNNEI. This CDR3 is built from 16 residues. The CDR3 coding sequence is TGTGCCAGCAGTGAAGCGCTCTGGGCAGGGAGGGGTGGCTACACCTTC. This sequence encodes CASSEALWAGRGGYTF.

This clonotype was observed many times. The chain is built from TRBV6-6 and TRBJ2-3; perhaps TRBD2 as D (6 bases). The CDR3 length is 17 residues. Trimming cost V 6 bases and J 0 bases, with 19 bases left between them. The germline gives CDR1 MNHNY, CDR2 SVGAGI (reference sequence). CDR3 residues: CASSAGVVAASTDTQYF. CDR3 in DNA: TGTGCCAGCAGCGCCGGGGTAGTAGCGGCTAGCACAGATACGCAGTATTTT.

The chain carries TRBV29-1 and TRBJ1-5; perhaps TRBD1 as D (6 bases). CDR1 is SQVTM, CDR2 ANQGSEA, per germline. CDR3 length: 13 amino acids. V shed 5 bases and J shed 6 bases, with 14 bases lying between them. The CDR3 DNA reads as TGCAGCGTTCAAGGACAGTCGGGTCAGCCCCAGCATTTT. Amino acids: CSVQGQSGQPQHF.

This clonotype showed up just a few times. This chain links TRBV20-1 with TRBJ2-7; D may be TRBD1 (6 bases). V lost 6 bases and J lost 0, with 12 bases in between. This CDR3 has 13 residues. Per germline, CDR1 DFQATT and CDR2 SNEGSKA (reference sequence). DNA for the CDR3: TGCAGTGCCTCAGACAGGAACTCCTACGAGCAGTACTTC. Translated, it gives CSASDRNSYEQYF.

With respect to this clonotype: This may arise from a read error, as a much more abundant clone is one base away. This chain links TRBV20-1 with TRBJ2-1; no reliable D call. Germline CDR1 and CDR2: DFQATT and SNEGSKA (reference sequence). There are 10 residues in the CDR3. The CDR3 protein is CGPSYNEQFF. DNA of the CDR3: TGCGGTCCCTCCTACAATGAGCAGTTCTTC.

The chain links TRBV3-1 to TRBJ2-5, with D unresolved. The germline gives CDR1 LGHDT, CDR2 YNNKEL (reference sequence). The CDR3 has 11 amino acids. Trimming stripped 7 bases from V and 5 bases from J, with 8 bases between. CDR3 amino acids: CASMRTETQYF. Here the CDR3 DNA reads TGTGCCAGCATGCGAACCGAGACCCAGTACTTC.

This clonotype showed up just a few times. The rearrangement uses TRBV2 and TRBJ2-7; D call uncertain. CDR1 is SNHLY and CDR2 is FYNNEI in the germline V gene. The V and J ends lost 1 base and 6 bases respectively, with 13 bases between them. The CDR3 runs to 14 residues. The CDR3 loop is CASSEVVSTREQYF. The CDR3 nucleotides are TGTGCCAGCAGTGAAGTGGTTTCAACTCGCGAGCAGTACTTC.

The chain is built from TRBV9 and TRBJ2-2; 7 bases map to TRBD2. This CDR3 contains 16 residues. Germline CDR1 reads SGDLS; CDR2 reads YYNGEE. Losses at the gene ends were 0 bases for V and 5 bases for J; bases not matched to a gene: 7. The CDR3 region is CASSVDGGSFTGELFF. As DNA, the CDR3 is TGTGCCAGCAGCGTAGATGGCGGGAGTTTTACCGGGGAGCTGTTTTTT.

The chain carries TRBV12-3 or TRBV12-4 and TRBJ2-3, with 12 bases aligning to TRBD2. This CDR3 is 17 amino acids long. V lost 7 bases and J lost 1; bases outside the gene matches: 9. CDR3 amino acids: CASTQTSGRSGTDTQYF. Written as DNA, the CDR3 is TGTGCCAGCACTCAGACTAGCGGGAGATCAGGCACAGATACGCAGTATTTT.

This clonotype was seen a handful of times. This chain joins TRBV11-2 and TRBJ2-5, with D perhaps TRBD1 (5 bases). This CDR3 comprises 16 residues. Germline values: CDR1 SGHAT, CDR2 FQNNGV. V lost 2 bases to trimming and J lost 0 bases, with 13 bases between them. CDR3 residues: CASSLRRQSNQETQYF. CDR3 in DNA: TGTGCCAGCAGCTTACGAAGACAGTCAAACCAAGAGACCCAGTACTTC.

The gene calls are TRBV2 and TRBJ1-3, with D tentatively TRBD1 (5 bases). V was trimmed by 5 bases and J by 2 bases, leaving 10 bases between them. This CDR3 is built from 14 residues. The germline gives CDR1 SNHLY, CDR2 FYNNEI. In nucleotides, the CDR3 is TGTGCCAGCAGTCGGCAGGGAGCTGGAAACACCATATATTTT. This sequence encodes CASSRQGAGNTIYF.

The genes are TRBV19 and TRBJ2-7, with 10 bases matching TRBD2. In germline, CDR1 is LNHDA, CDR2 SQIVND (reference sequence). The ends lost 4 bases at V and 1 base at J; junction bases unmatched: 4. The CDR3 has 15 amino acids. CDR3 amino acids: CASSTIAGGSYEQYF. The CDR3 DNA is TGTGCCAGTAGTACCATAGCGGGGGGTTCCTACGAGCAGTACTTC.

On this clonotype: This clone may be a read error of a much larger clone one base away. The V call is TRBV20-1, the J call TRBJ2-3; TRBD2 is a possible D gene (5 bases). The CDR3 length is 12 residues. Trimming left V 3 bases short and J 6 bases short, with 10 bases between. Germline V CDR1 and CDR2: DFQATT, SNEGSKA (reference sequence). The CDR3, as DNA: TGCAGTGCTAGCCCTCCGGGGGATACGCAGTATTTT. Translated, it gives CSASPPGDTQYF.

The chain recombines TRBV12-3 or TRBV12-4 with TRBJ2-3, with 7 bases aligning to TRBD2. CDR3 size: 14 residues. V dropped 5 bases and J dropped 7; count of bases not matched to a gene: 9. Here the CDR3 DNA reads TGTGCCAGCAGTACCGGGGGGATAGGAAATACGCAGTATTTT. Translation gives CASSTGGIGNTQYF.

The rearrangement links TRBV20-1 to TRBJ2-5; D is unresolved. The V gene lost 0 bases and the J gene lost 5 bases, with 10 bases spanning the gap. This CDR3 is 13 amino acids long. Germline V gene lookup returns CDR1 DFQATT and CDR2 SNEGSKA (reference sequence). The CDR3 sequence: CSARDRAWETQYF. The CDR3 nucleotides are TGCAGTGCTAGAGACCGTGCTTGGGAGACCCAGTACTTC.

This chain connects TRBV12-3 or TRBV12-4 to TRBJ2-1, with TRBD2 matching 7 bases. The CDR3 is 14 amino acids. Unmatched junction bases numbered 6, after V lost 5 bases and J lost 5 bases. The CDR3 DNA follows: TGTGCCAGCAGTCCCCTAGCGGTAAACAATGAGCAGTTCTTC. Amino acid sequence: CASSPLAVNNEQFF.

This clonotype was seen only a few times. The chain employs TRBV30 and TRBJ1-1; a possible D gene is TRBD1 (6 bases). V gave up 2 bases and J gave up 5 bases, with 12 bases separating them. The germline V gene encodes CDR1 GTSNPN and CDR2 SVGIG (reference sequence). The CDR3 has 13 residues. The CDR3 DNA reads as TGTGCCTGGAGTACGGGGGCGTGGACTGAAGCTTTCTTT. It is translated as CAWSTGAWTEAFF.

J is TRBJ1-4 and V is TRBV4-3; a weak D match, TRBD1 (5 bases). Germline CDR1 and CDR2: LGHNA and YSLEER. The CDR3 contains 15 residues. The V end lost 4 bases, the J end lost 8 bases, and 17 bases lay between the germline ends. This CDR3 reads CASSPSRGWGEKLFF. The CDR3 DNA is TGCGCCAGCAGCCCGTCTCGGGGGTGGGGAGAAAAACTGTTTTTT.

CDR3 region: CSVEGQGTDTQYF. For the CDR3, the DNA is TGCAGCGTTGAAGGGCAGGGCACAGATACGCAGTATTTT. The chain couples TRBV29-1 to TRBJ2-3; D remains unclear. V dropped 1 base and J dropped 1 base, with 6 bases sitting between them. Germline CDR1 SQVTM, CDR2 ANQGSEA. The CDR3 covers 13 residues.

This sequence joins TRBV29-1 and TRBJ2-5; possibly TRBD1 or TRBD2 for D (7 bases each). Germline V CDR1 and CDR2: SQVTM, ANQGSEA. Between the trimmed V and J ends, which lost 4 bases and 5 bases, there was a span of 17 bases. CDR3 length equals 14 residues. The CDR3 loop is CSVGGGSRGETQYF. In DNA, the CDR3 is TGCAGCGTTGGAGGCGGGAGCAGGGGGGAGACCCAGTACTTC.

DNA for the CDR3: TGTGCCAGCATTCGCGGGGGGTACGCAGATACGCAGTATTTT. It is translated as CASIRGGYADTQYF. The chain employs TRBV2 and TRBJ2-3; TRBD2 agrees at 8 bases. The CDR3 length is 14 residues. Germline CDR1 and CDR2: SNHLY and FYNNEI. The junction had 7 bases not matched to a gene; V was cut back by 7 bases and J by 4 bases.

The chain carries TRBV12-3 or TRBV12-4 and TRBJ2-4; D gene ambiguous. V shed 6 bases and J shed 2 bases, with 14 bases lying between them. This CDR3 contains 15 residues. Here the CDR3 DNA reads TGTGCCAGCAGCCTACATGCGGCCCCCAAAAACATTCAGTACTTC. This encodes CASSLHAAPKNIQYF.

This clonotype turned up a few times. The V and J genes are TRBV7-9 and TRBJ2-5; 9 nucleotides agree with TRBD1. Germline CDR1 SEHNR, CDR2 FQNEAQ (reference sequence). V shed 3 bases and J 3 bases; nucleotides not matched to a gene: 5. The CDR3 runs 15 residues. The CDR3 here is CASSLVDRGEETQYF. The CDR3 DNA reads as TGTGCCAGCAGCTTGGTAGACAGGGGGGAAGAGACCCAGTACTTC.